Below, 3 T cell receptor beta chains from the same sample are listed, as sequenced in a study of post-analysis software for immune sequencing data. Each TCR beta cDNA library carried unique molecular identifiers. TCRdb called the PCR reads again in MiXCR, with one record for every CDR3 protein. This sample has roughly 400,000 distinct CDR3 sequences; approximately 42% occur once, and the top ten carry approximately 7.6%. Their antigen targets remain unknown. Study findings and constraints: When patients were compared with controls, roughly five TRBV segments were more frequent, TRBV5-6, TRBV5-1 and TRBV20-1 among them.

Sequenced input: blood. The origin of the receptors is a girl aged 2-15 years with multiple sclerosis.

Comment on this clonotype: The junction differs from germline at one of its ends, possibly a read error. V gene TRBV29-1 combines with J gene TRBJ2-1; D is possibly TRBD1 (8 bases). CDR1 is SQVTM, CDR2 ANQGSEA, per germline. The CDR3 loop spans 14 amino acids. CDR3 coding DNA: TGCGGCGTTGGGGGGGACAGGCCTTACAATGAGCAGTTCTTC. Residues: CGVGGDRPYNEQFF.

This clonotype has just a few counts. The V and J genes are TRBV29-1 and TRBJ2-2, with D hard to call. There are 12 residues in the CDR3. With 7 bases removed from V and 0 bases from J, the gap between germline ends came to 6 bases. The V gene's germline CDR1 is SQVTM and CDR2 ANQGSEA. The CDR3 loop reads CSAEPNTGELFF. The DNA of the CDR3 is TGCAGCGCCGAGCCGAACACCGGGGAGCTGTTTTTT.

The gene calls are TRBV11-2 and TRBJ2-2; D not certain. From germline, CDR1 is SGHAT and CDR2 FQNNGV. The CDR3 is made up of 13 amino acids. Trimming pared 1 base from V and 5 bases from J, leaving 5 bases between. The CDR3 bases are TGTGCCAGCAGCTTAGCTTCTACCGGGGAGCTGTTTTTT. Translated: CASSLASTGELFF.